This TCR beta chain emerged from a study of blood T cells in healthy people across ages. About the study: Template switching captured about one barcoded beta molecule per two T cells.

CDR1 is DFQATT, CDR2 SNEGSKA, per germline (reference sequence). CDR3 size: 15 residues. Trimming took 0 bases from V and 5 from J, leaving 13 bases between them. Next came a second PCR, run for about 6 to 12 cycles, which used a sample-barcoded 5' primer along with a J-beta primer mix. TCRdb re-analysed the 5' RACE reads in MiXCR, keeping a single row per CDR3 protein. This sample yields approximately 780,000 distinct CDR3 sequences, of which around 25% are seen a single time; less than 3.5% belongs to the top ten. This sample also belongs to another study, concerning T cells of mothers and their children.

The TCR sequence derives from a boy younger than 18 in good health. The material sequenced was blood. The chain combines TRBV20-1 with TRBJ2-2; a weak D match, TRBD2 (6 bases). The chain's CDR3 is CSARDYEGGTGELFF. DNA of the CDR3: TGCAGTGCTAGAGATTATGAGGGAGGAACCGGGGAGCTGTTTTTT.